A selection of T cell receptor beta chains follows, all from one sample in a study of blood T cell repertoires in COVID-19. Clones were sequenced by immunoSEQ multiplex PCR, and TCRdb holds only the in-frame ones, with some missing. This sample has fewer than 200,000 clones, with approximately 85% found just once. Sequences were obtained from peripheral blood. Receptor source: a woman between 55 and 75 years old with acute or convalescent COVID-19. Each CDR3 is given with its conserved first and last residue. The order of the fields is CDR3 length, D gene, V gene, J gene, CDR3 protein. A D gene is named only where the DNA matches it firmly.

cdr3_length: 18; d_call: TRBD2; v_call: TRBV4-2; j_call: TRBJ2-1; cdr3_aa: CASSRTLAGVGTYNEQFF
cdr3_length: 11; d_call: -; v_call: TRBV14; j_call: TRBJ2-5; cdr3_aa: CASSQQETQYF
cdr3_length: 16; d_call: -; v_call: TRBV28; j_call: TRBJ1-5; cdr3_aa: CASSFVTGTTNQPQHF
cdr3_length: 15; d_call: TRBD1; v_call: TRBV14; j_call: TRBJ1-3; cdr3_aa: CASSQRQGSGNTIYF
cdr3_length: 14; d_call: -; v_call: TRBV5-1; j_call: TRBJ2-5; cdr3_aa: CASKVPGGQETQYF
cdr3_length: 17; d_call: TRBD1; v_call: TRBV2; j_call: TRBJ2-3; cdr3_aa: CASSEGQGATIADTQYF
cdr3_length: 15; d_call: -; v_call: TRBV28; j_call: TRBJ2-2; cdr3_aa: CASSLSTGYTGELFF
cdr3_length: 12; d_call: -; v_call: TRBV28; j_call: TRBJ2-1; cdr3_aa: CASSLRYNEQFF
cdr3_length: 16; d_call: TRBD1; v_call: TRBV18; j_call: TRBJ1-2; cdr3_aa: CASSPRSGQINYGYTF
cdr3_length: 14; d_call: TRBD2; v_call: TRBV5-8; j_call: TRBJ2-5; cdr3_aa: CASSSWGGEETQYF
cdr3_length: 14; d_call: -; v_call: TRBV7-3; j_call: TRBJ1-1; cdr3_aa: CASSLQGVNTEAFF
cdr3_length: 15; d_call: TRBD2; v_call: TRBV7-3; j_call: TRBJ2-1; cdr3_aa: CASSLGLAGASEQFF
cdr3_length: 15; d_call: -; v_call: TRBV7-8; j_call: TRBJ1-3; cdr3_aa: CASSFHGASGNTIYF
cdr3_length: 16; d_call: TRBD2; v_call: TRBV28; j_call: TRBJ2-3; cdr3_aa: CASSLGLAVVTDTQYF
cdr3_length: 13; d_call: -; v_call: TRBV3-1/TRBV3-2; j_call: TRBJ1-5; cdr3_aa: CASSQGRNQPQHF
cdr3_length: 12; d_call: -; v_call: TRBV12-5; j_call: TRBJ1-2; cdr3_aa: CASGLGSYGYTF
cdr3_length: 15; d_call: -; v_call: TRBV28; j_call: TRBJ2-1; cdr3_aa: CASSLGYGKNNEQFF
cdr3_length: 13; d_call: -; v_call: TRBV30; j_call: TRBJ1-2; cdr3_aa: CAWSPDYNYGYTF